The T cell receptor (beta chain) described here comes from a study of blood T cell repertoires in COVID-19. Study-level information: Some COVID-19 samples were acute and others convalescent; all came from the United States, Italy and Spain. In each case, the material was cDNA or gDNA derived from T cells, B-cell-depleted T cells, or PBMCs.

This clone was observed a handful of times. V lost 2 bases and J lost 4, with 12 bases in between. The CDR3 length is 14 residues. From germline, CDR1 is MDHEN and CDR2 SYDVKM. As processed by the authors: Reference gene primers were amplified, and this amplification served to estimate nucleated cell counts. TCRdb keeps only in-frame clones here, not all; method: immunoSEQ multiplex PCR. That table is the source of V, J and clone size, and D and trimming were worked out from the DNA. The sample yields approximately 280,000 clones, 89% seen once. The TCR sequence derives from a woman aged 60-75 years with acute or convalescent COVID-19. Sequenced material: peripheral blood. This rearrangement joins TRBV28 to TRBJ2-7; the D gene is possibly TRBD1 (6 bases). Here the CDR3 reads CASSLRTASYEQYF. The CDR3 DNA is TGTGCCAGCAGTTTACGGACAGCATCATACGAGCAGTACTTC. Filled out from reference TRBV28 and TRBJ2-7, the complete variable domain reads DVKVTQSSRYLVKRTGEKVFLECVQDMDHENMFWYRQDPGLGLRLIYFSYDVKMKEKGDIPEGYSVSREKKERFSLILESASTNQTSMYLCASSLRTASYEQYFGPGTRLTVT.